Listed below are T cell receptor beta chains from one sample, sequenced in a study of blood T cell repertoires in COVID-19. The protocol was immunoSEQ multiplex PCR, while the TCRdb copy is restricted to in-frame clones and leaves out a portion. Counted here are roughly 260,000 clones, around nine tenths occurring once; the ten biggest clones make up 2.1%. Material: peripheral blood. Receptors were obtained from a woman aged 40-49 years who had recovered from COVID-19. CDR3s leave out the opening cysteine and the closing phenylalanine or tryptophan. Each record gives: J gene, V gene, CDR3 protein.

J gene: TRBJ2-1
V gene: TRBV19
CDR3 protein: ASSTGLDFYNEQF

J gene: TRBJ1-5
V gene: TRBV25-1
CDR3 protein: ASSEGGIFNQPQH

J gene: TRBJ2-1
V gene: TRBV6-6
CDR3 protein: ASSPGHLSYNEQF

J gene: TRBJ1-1
V gene: TRBV25-1
CDR3 protein: ASSSGDRGREAF

J gene: TRBJ2-1
V gene: TRBV7-3
CDR3 protein: ASSLEWVGADNEQF

J gene: TRBJ2-2
V gene: TRBV18
CDR3 protein: ASSPRQTNTGELF

J gene: TRBJ1-2
V gene: TRBV15
CDR3 protein: ATSREYYTNYGYT

J gene: TRBJ1-1
V gene: TRBV9
CDR3 protein: ASSAQTEVNTEAF

J gene: TRBJ1-1
V gene: TRBV5-1
CDR3 protein: ASSLGAGQPNTEAF

J gene: TRBJ1-5
V gene: TRBV28
CDR3 protein: ASVRSGSQPQH

J gene: TRBJ1-5
V gene: TRBV5-1
CDR3 protein: ASSPGTGNQPQH

J gene: TRBJ2-7
V gene: TRBV4-3
CDR3 protein: ASSQEPPGLAGSYEQY

J gene: TRBJ2-1
V gene: TRBV7-3
CDR3 protein: ASSLHGTGENEQF